The T cell receptor (beta chain) under discussion was sequenced for a study of cytomegalovirus exposure and HLA in healthy donors. About the study: Unique TCR beta sequences numbering some 110 million came from 150 million to 200 million T cells in an earlier analysis.

Study-wide results and caveats: Prior analysis indicated that the majority of TCR beta V segments exhibited productivity approximately 87% or approximately 30% of the time.

Only a few counts were recorded for this clone. Its matching antigen is unknown. At sampling all donors were nominally healthy, likely with unrecorded immune exposures. The CDR3 spans 14 residues. CDR1 and CDR2 (germline): LNHDA, SQIVND (reference sequence). With 4 bases removed from V and 0 bases from J, the gap between germline ends came to 7 bases. A multiplex PCR was run with 60 Vbeta primers and 13 Jbeta primers. Clones were read by immunoSEQ multiplex PCR, and TCRdb kept only the in-frame ones, dropping some. Among some 140,000 clones, over 70% were seen once, and the ten largest hold approximately 1.6%.

The chain is built from TRBV19 and TRBJ1-5; maybe TRBD1 (5 bases). The source is a woman aged 18-29 years in good health and CMV-seronegative. The sequenced sample consisted of PBMCs. CDR3 amino acids: CASSTGHSNQPQHF. The CDR3 DNA is TGTGCCAGTAGTACAGGACATAGCAATCAGCCCCAGCATTTT. Full variable domain (rest looked up from reference TRBV19 and TRBJ1-5): DGGITQSPKYLFRKEGQNVTLSCEQNLNHDAMYWYRQDPGQGLRLIYYSQIVNDFQKGDIAEGYSVSREKKESFPLTVTSAQKNPTAFYLCASSTGHSNQPQHFGDGTRLSIL.